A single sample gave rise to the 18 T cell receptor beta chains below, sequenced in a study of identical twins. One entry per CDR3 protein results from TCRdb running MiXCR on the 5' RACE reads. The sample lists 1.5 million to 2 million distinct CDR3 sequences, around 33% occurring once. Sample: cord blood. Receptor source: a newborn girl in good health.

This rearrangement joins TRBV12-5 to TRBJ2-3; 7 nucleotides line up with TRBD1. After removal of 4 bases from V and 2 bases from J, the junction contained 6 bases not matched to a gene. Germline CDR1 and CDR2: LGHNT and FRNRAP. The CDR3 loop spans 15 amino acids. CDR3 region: CASGSDRVLTDTQYF. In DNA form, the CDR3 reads TGTGCTAGTGGTTCCGACAGGGTACTCACAGATACGCAGTATTTT.

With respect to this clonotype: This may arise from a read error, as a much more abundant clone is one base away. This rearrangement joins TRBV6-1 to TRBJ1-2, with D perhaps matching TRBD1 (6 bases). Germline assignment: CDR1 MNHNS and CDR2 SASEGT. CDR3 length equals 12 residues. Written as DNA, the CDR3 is TGTACCAGCATATACAGGGAGTACGGCTACACCTTC. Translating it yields CTSIYREYGYTF.

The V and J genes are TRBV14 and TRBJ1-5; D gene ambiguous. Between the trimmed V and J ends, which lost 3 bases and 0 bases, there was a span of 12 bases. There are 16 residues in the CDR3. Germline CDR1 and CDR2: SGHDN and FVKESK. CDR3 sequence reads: CASSQAQIYSNQPQHF. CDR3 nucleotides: TGTGCCAGCAGCCAGGCCCAAATTTATAGCAATCAGCCCCAGCATTTT.

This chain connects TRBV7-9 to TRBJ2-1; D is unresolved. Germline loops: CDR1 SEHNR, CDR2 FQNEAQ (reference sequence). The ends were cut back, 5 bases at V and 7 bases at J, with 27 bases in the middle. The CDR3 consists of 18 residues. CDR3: CASSPTQNWQRMGNEQFF. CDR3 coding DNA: TGTGCCAGCAGCCCGACCCAGAACTGGCAGAGGATGGGGAATGAGCAGTTCTTC.

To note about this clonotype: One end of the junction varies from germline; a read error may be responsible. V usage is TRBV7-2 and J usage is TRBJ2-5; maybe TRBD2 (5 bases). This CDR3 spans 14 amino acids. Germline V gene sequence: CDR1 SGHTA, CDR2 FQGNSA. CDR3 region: CASSLAQVVETQYF. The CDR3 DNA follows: TGTGCCAGCAGCCTAGCTCAAGTCGTGGAGACCCAGTACTTC.

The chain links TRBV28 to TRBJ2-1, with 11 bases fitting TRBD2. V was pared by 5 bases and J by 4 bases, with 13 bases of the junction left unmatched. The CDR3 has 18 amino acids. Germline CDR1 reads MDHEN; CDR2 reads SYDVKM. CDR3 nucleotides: TGTGCCAGCAGTCCCCTTGCCCCTAGCGGGAGGCTTTACAATGAGCAGTTCTTC. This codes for CASSPLAPSGRLYNEQFF.

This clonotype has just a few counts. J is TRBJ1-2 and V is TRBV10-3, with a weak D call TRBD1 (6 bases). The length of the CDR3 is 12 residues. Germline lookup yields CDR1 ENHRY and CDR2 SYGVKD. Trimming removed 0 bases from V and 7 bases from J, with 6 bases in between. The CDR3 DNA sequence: TGTGCCATCAGTGAGTCGGGGGCTGGCTACACCTTC. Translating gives CAISESGAGYTF.

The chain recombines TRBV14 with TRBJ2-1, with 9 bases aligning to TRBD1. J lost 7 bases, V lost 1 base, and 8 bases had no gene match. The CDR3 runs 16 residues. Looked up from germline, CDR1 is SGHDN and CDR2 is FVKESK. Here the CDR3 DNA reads TGTGCCAGCAGCCAAGCCGCCTTTGGGACAGGGAATGAGCAGTTCTTC. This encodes CASSQAAFGTGNEQFF.

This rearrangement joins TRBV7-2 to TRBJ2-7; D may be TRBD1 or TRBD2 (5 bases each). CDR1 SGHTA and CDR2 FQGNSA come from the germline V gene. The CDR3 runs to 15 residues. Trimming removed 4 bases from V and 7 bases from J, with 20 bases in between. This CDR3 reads CASSSSGTFYNEQYF. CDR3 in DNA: TGTGCCAGCAGCTCTTCCGGGACCTTCTACAATGAGCAGTACTTC. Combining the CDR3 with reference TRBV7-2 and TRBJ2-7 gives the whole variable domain GAGVSQSPSNKVTEKGKDVELRCDPISGHTALYWYRQSLGQGLEFLIYFQGNSAPDKSGLPSDRFSAERTGGSVSTLTIQRTQQEDSAVYLCASSSSGTFYNEQYFGPGTRLTVT.

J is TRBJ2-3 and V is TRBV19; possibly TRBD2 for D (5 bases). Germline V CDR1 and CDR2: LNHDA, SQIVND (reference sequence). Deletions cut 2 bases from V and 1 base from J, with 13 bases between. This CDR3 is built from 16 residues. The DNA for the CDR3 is TGTGCCAGTAGTATATCAATGTGGACTCGCACAGATACGCAGTATTTT. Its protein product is CASSISMWTRTDTQYF.

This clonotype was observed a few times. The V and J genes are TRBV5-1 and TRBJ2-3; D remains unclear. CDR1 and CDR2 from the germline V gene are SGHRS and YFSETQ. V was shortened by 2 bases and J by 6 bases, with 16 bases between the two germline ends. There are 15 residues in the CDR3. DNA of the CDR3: TGCGCCAGCAGCTTAGACTTAACCGTGGGGGATACGCAGTATTTT. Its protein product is CASSLDLTVGDTQYF.

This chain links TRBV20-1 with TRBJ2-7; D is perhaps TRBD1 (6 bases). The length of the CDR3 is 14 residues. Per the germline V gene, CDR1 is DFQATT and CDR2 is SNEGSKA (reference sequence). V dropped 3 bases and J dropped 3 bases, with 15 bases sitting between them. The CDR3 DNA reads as TGCAGTGCTAGGGCCCAGGGGATCGGCTACGAGCAGTACTTC. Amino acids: CSARAQGIGYEQYF.

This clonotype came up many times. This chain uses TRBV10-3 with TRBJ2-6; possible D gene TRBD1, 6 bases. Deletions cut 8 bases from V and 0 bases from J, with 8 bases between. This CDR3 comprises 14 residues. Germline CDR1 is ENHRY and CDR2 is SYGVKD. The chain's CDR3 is CAIGQPSGANVLTF. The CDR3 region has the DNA TGTGCCATCGGACAGCCCTCTGGGGCCAACGTCCTGACTTTC.

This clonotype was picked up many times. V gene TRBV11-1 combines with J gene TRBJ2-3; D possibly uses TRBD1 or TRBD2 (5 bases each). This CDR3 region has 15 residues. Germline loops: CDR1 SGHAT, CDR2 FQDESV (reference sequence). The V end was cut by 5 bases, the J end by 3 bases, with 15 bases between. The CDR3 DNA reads TGTGCCAGCAGCCAGTTCGGGGCCAATACAGATACGCAGTATTTT. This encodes CASSQFGANTDTQYF.

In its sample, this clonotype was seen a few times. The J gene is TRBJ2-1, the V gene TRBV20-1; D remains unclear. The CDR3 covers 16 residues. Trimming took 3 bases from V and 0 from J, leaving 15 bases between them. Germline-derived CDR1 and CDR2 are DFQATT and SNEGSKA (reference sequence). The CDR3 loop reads CSASEIAASSYNEQFF. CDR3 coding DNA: TGCAGTGCTAGTGAGATAGCAGCGAGCTCCTACAATGAGCAGTTCTTC.

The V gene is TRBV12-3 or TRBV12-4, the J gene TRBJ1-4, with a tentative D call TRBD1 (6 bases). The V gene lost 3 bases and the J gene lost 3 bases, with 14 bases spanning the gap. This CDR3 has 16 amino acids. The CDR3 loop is CASSFGRQEPNEKLFF. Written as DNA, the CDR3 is TGTGCCAGCAGTTTTGGCCGACAGGAGCCTAATGAAAAACTGTTTTTT.

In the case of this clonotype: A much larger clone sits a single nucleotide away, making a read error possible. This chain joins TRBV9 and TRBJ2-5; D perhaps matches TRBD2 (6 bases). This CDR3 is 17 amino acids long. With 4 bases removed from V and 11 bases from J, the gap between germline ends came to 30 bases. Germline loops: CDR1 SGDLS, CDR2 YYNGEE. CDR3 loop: CASSPRRGVTRDNEQYF. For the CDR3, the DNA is TGTGCCAGCAGCCCCCGGCGGGGCGTTACTCGAGACAATGAGCAGTACTTC.

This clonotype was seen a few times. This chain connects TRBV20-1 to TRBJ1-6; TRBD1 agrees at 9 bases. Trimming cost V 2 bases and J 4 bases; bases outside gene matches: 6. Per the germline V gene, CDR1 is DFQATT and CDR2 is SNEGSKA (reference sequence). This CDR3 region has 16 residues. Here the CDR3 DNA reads TGCAGTGCTAGACTGGGACAGGGCAGGTATAATTCACCCCTCCACTTT. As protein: CSARLGQGRYNSPLHF.